This T cell receptor (beta chain) was sequenced in a study of T cell changes during pregnancy in multiple sclerosis. This clone has more than one count but fewer than ten. The method was immunoSEQ multiplex PCR; TCRdb's version includes in-frame clones alone and lacks a portion of them. The data contain 85,000 to 90,000 clones, 91% of them seen just once; the ten biggest clones take up roughly 1.9%. From germline, CDR1 is WNHNN and CDR2 SYGVQD (reference sequence). CDR3 length: 13 residues. Trimming took 6 bases from V and 1 from J, leaving 10 bases between them. This sequence originates from a female donor in good health, enrolled as a control in a pregnancy study. Source: peripheral blood, taken in the first trimester of pregnancy. The V gene is TRBV10-1, the J gene TRBJ2-7; D unresolved. This chain's CDR3 is CASRSSLSYEQYF. The CDR3 DNA reads as TGCGCCAGCAGGAGTTCGTTATCCTACGAGCAGTACTTC.